This TCR beta chain was sequenced during a study of response to subunit inactivated influenza vaccine. TCRdb itself ran the RT-PCR reads through MiXCR, one entry per CDR3 protein. The data show around 150,000 distinct CDR3 sequences, with around 9.9% seen just once and over 10% held by the top ten. The germline V gene has CDR1 SGHDN and CDR2 FVKESK. The CDR3 is made up of 12 amino acids. The V and J ends lost 8 bases and 0 bases respectively, with 7 bases between them. This clonotype appeared a few times. Antigen: not known. Overall study results and limits: Authors suggested each seasonal flu vaccination may recruit only limited numbers of new T cells.

The rearrangement links TRBV14 to TRBJ1-1; D not certain. The material was non-naive T cells sorted from PBMCs, obtained 35 to 45 days after vaccination. The TCR originated in a man aged 50 to 60 who received an inactivated influenza vaccine. The CDR3 DNA reads TGTGCCAGCGGCAAGTTGAACACTGAAGCTTTCTTT. It yields the protein CASGKLNTEAFF.